Given below is one T cell receptor beta chain in context. Per the germline V gene, CDR1 is LGHDT and CDR2 is YNNKEL (reference sequence). V was cut by 3 bases and J by 9 bases, with 17 bases left in between. The CDR3 sequence is 14 residues long. The sample originates from a study of blood T cell repertoires in COVID-19. In the study overall: The United States, Italy and Spain provided the acute and convalescent COVID-19 samples. PBMCs, B-cell-depleted T cells, or T cells were the source of the cDNA or gDNA that made up the material.

Here immunoSEQ multiplex PCR was the method, and the copy in TCRdb shows in-frame clones only, minus some. The sample has 150,000 to 200,000 clones, more than 70% seen once; the top ten hold more than 9%. Sequenced material: peripheral blood. The sequence came from a woman older than 75 with active or convalescent COVID-19. V is TRBV3-1 (or the pseudogene TRBV3-2) and J is TRBJ2-5, with D possibly matching TRBD2 (5 bases). The CDR3, as DNA: TGTGCCAGCAGCCAGTTACGAGGCCTCGGGGCCCAGTACTTC. Protein sequence: CASSQLRGLGAQYF.